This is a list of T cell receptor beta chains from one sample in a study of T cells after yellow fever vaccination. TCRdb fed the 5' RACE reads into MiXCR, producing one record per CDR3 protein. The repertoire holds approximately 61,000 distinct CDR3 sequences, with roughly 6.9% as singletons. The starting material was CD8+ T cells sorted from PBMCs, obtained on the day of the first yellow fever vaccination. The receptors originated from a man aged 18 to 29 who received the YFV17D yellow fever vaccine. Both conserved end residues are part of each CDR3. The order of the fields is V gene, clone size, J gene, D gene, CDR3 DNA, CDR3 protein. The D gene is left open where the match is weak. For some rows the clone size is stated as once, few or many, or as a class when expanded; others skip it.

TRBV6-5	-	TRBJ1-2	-	TGTGCCAGCAGTTACGGCGCTTTGGGTAACTATGGCTACACCTTC	CASSYGALGNYGYTF
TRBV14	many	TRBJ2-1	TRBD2	TGTGCCAGCAGCCAAGAGACTAGCGGGGTTAACAATGAGCAGTTCTTC	CASSQETSGVNNEQFF
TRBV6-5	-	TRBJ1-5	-	TGTGCCAGCAGTTACTCAGAGGGGGTCAAGCCATCCCCTCAGCCCCAGCATTTT	CASSYSEGVKPSPQPQHF
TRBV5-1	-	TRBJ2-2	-	TGCGCCAGCAGCTTTAGGACACCTTCAGGCGGGGAGCTGTTTTTT	CASSFRTPSGGELFF
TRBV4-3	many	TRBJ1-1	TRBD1	TGCGCCAGCAGCCACCGACTTTACGACCGGGACAGGGGAAGATCTGAAGCTTTCTTT	CASSHRLYDRDRGRSEAFF
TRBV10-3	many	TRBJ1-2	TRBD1	TGTGCCCTATTCCAGGGGGCTTCTGGCTACACCTTC	CALFQGASGYTF
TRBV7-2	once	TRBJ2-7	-	TGTGCCATGAGCACCGGGGGCGGCTCCTACGAGCAGTACTTC	CAMSTGGGSYEQYF
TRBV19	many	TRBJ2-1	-	TGTGCCAGTGACAGTAACAATGAGCAGTTCTTC	CASDSNNEQFF
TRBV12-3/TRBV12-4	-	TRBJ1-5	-	TGTGCCAGCAGTCCCTCGACCCCGTTGTCCCAGCATTTT	CASSPSTPLSQHF
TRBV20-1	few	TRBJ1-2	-	TGCAGTGCTAGAGCGTCCGGAGGGAACTATGGCTACACCTTC	CSARASGGNYGYTF
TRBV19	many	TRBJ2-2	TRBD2	TGTGCCAGTAGTACCGTAGCGGGGACCGGGGAGCTGTTTTTT	CASSTVAGTGELFF
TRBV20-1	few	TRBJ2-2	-	TGCAGTGCTAGAGATTCGGGACAAAGAAACACCGGGGAGCTGTTTTTT	CSARDSGQRNTGELFF
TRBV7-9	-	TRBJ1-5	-	TGTGCCAGCAGCCTAGTTGGAGGGACGAATCAGCCCCAGCATTTT	CASSLVGGTNQPQHF
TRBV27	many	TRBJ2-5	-	TGTGCCAGCAGTTTCGCGGCACAAGAGACCCAGTACTTC	CASSFAAQETQYF
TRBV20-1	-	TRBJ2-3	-	TGCAGTGCTAGAAGCCTAGCTCGTAGGGCGTATTCGGTGACAGATACGCAGTATTTT	CSARSLARRAYSVTDTQYF
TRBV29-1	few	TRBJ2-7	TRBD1	TGCAGCGTTGAAGGGACAGGGGTCTACGAGCAGTACTTC	CSVEGTGVYEQYF
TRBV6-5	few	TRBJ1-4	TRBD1	TGTGCCAGCAGTTCCGGGACAGGGGATTCCCCTTCAACTAATGAAAAACTGTTTTTT	CASSSGTGDSPSTNEKLFF
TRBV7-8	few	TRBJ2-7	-	TGTGCCAGCAGCCCGAAGACTTCCTACGAGCAGTACTTC	CASSPKTSYEQYF
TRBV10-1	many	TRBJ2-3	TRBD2	TGCGCCAGCAGTGAGGTCGGCGGGGGGAGCACAGATACGCAGTATTTT	CASSEVGGGSTDTQYF
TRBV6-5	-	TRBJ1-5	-	TGTGCCAGCAGTTATAATCCCCACGTGGGAGGGCAGCCCCAGCATTTT	CASSYNPHVGGQPQHF
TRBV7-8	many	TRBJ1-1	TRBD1	TGTGCCAGCAGCCACGGACAGGGGGGTGCGTACACTGAAGCTTTCTTT	CASSHGQGGAYTEAFF
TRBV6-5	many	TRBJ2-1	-	TGTGCCAGCAGTTACGGCTCTGAGGAGCAGTTCTTC	CASSYGSEEQFF
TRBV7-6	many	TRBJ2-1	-	TGTGCCAGCAGCTTTGGCTATGAGCAGTTCTTC	CASSFGYEQFF
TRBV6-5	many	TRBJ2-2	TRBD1	TGTGCCAGCGGGACAGGTTCGAACACCGGGGAGCTGTTTTTT	CASGTGSNTGELFF
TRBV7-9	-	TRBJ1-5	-	TGTGCCAGCAGCTTCTTCGGAGATCAGCCCCAGCATTTT	CASSFFGDQPQHF
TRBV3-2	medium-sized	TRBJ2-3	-	TGTGCCAGCAGCGGGTTTGGTGGGGAGGGATCACCCACAGATACGCAGTATTTT	CASSGFGGEGSPTDTQYF
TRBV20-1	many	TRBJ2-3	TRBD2	TGCAGTGCTAGCCGACTAGCCCCTGTCGCTAGCACAGATACGCAGTATTTT	CSASRLAPVASTDTQYF
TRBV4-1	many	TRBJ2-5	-	TGCGCCAGCAGCCCCTTGGGCCTGCCAGGGGAGACCCAGTACTTC	CASSPLGLPGETQYF
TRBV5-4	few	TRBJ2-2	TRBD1	TGTGCCAGCAGCCATCCGGACAGGGCCACCGGGGAGCTGTTTTTT	CASSHPDRATGELFF
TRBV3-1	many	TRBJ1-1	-	TGTGCCAGCAGCCTCGGGAGGGAAGCTTTCTTT	CASSLGREAFF
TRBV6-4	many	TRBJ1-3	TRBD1	TGTGCCAGCAGTGACTCGCGGGACAGGGGAGAAGTTTCTGGAAACACCATATATTTT	CASSDSRDRGEVSGNTIYF
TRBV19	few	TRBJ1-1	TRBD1	TGTGCCAGTACTTCTCGTAGGGGGCGAGCTGAAGCTTTCTTT	CASTSRRGRAEAFF
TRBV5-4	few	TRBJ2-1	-	TGTGCCAGCAGCTTGGGCTCCACCCCCGATGAGCAGTTCTTC	CASSLGSTPDEQFF
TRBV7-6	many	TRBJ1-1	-	TGTGCCAGCAGCGTCGACGGGAACACTGAAGCTTTCTTT	CASSVDGNTEAFF
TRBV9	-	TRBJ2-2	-	TGTGCCAGCAGCGCAGCTAACACCGGGGAGCTGTTTTTT	CASSAANTGELFF
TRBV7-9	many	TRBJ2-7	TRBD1	TGTGCCAGCAGCCATGGACAGGGGTCGTACGAGCAGTACTTC	CASSHGQGSYEQYF
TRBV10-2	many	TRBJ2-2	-	TGCGCCAGCCAGAGCACCGGGGAGCTGTTTTTT	CASQSTGELFF
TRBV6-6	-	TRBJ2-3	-	TGTGCCAGCAGCCCCTTGGGAACAGATACGCAGTATTTT	CASSPLGTDTQYF
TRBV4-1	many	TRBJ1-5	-	TGCGCCAGCAGCCATGAACAGGGTCGCAATCAGCCCCAGCATTTT	CASSHEQGRNQPQHF
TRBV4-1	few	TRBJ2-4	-	TGCGCCAGCAGCCAAGTGGGGGCAAATAAAGTACTTCAGTACTTC	CASSQVGANKVLQYF
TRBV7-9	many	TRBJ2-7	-	TGTGCCAGCACCACAACCCCCGTCTACGAGCAGTACTTC	CASTTTPVYEQYF
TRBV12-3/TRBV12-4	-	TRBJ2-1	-	TGTGCCAGCAGTTTCTCGGGGGCCGCTTTCCCGAATGAGCAGTTCTTC	CASSFSGAAFPNEQFF
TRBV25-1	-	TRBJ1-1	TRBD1	TGTGCCAGCAGTGGGGACAGGAACACTGAAGCTTTCTTT	CASSGDRNTEAFF
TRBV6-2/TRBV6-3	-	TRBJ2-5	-	TGTGCCAGCAGTTACTGGGGTACGGGGAGCGTTGTTACCCAGTACTTC	CASSYWGTGSVVTQYF
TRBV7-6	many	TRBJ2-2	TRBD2	TGTGCCTCCCAAGCGGGGGGGCTTCCCGGGGAGCTGTTTTTT	CASQAGGLPGELFF
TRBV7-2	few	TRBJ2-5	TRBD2	TGTGCCAGCAGCTTAGCGGGGCGGGGGAGGGAGACCCAGTACTTC	CASSLAGRGRETQYF
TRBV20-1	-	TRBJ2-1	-	TGCAGTGCTACTAGGGGCTCCTACAATGAGCAGTTCTTC	CSATRGSYNEQFF
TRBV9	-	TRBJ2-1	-	TGTGCCAGCAGCGAGAACAGGGAAAGCTCCTACAATGAGCAGTTCTTC	CASSENRESSYNEQFF
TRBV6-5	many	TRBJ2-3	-	TGTGCCAGCAGTTTGTCCACGGGGACCACAGATACGCAGTATTTT	CASSLSTGTTDTQYF
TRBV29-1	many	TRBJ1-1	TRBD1	TGCAGCACCTGGGGGCAGGGGGCATCTGAAGCTTTCTTT	CSTWGQGASEAFF
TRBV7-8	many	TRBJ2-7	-	TGTGCTGGCGAGCGTTGGGGGTATGACGAGCAGTACTTC	CAGERWGYDEQYF
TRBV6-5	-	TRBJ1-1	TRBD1	TGTGCCAGCAGTTACTCGAAGGACAGGGCCACTGAAGCTTTCTTT	CASSYSKDRATEAFF
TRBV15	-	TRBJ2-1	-	TGTGCCACCAGCAGAGAGTTGGCGGGGGCCAACAATGAGCAGTTCTTC	CATSRELAGANNEQFF
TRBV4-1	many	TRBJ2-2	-	TGCGCCAGCAGCCCCAGAGGAATCCTAGAGACCGGGGAGCTGTTTTTT	CASSPRGILETGELFF
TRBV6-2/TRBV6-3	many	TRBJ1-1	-	TGTGCCAGCAGTCTACATGAGAACACTGAAGCTTTCTTT	CASSLHENTEAFF
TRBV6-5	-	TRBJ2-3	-	TGTGCCAGCAGTTACCGTCGCACAGATACGCAGTATTTT	CASSYRRTDTQYF
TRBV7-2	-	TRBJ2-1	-	TGTGCCAGCGGCCGGACGGACCTCTTTCCCAATGAGCAGTTCTTC	CASGRTDLFPNEQFF
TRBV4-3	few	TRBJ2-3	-	TGCGCCAGCAGCCATCATCCATCGGGCCACACAGATACGCAGTATTTT	CASSHHPSGHTDTQYF
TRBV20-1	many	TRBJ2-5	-	TGCAGTGCTCGACCGATAAGAACAGGGTGGCAGACCCAGTACTTC	CSARPIRTGWQTQYF
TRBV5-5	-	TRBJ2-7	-	TGTGCCAGCAGATTGGTCCCAGGGTCCTACGAGCAGTACTTC	CASRLVPGSYEQYF